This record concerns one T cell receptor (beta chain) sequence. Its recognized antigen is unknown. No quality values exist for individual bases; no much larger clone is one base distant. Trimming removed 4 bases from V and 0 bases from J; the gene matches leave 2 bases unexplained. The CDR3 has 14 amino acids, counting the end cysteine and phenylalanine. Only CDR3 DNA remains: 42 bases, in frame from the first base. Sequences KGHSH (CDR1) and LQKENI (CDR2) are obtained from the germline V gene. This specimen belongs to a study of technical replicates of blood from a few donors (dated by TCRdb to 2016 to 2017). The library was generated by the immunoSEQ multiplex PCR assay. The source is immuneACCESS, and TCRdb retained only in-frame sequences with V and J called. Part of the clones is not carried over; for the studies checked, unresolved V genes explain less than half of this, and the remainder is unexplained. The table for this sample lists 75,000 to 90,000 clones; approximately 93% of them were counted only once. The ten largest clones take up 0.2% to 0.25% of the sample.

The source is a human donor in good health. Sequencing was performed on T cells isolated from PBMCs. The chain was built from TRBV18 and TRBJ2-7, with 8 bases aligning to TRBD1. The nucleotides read TGTGCCAGCTCACAGACAGGGGCCTCCTACGAGCAGTACTTC. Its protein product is CASSQTGASYEQYF.